This is a list of T cell receptor beta chains from one sample in a study of OX40 agonist ivuxolimab in advanced cancers. Repertoires were generated with immunoSEQ multiplex PCR, while TCRdb's copy carries only in-frame clones and drops some. The data hold roughly 64,000 clones, with 70% to 90% observed a single time. The material sequenced was CD4+ or CD8+ T cells sorted from blood, taken in a trial of the OX40 agonist ivuxolimab. These receptors originate from an adult with an advanced solid tumor such as melanoma, head and neck, liver or kidney cancer. CDR3s include the opening cysteine and the closing phenylalanine or tryptophan. D genes are given only for firm matches. Size is stated for part of the rows, as once, few or many counts, or as a class when the clone is expanded.

TRBJ1-1,-,-,TRBV29-1,14,CSVARKVMNTEAFF,TGCAGCGTAGCCCGAAAGGTAATGAACACTGAAGCTTTCTTT
TRBJ1-2,TRBD1,-,TRBV27,13,CASSSRTGYGYTF,TGTGCCAGCAGTTCCCGGACAGGGTATGGCTACACCTTC
TRBJ1-1,TRBD1,once,TRBV5-1,17,CASSSPQGAFGNTEAFF,TGCGCCAGCAGCTCCCCACAGGGGGCGTTTGGGAACACTGAAGCTTTCTTT
TRBJ2-5,-,-,TRBV18,13,CASSPTAQETQYF,TGTGCCAGCTCACCGACAGCCCAAGAGACCCAGTACTTC
TRBJ1-1,TRBD1,-,TRBV4-3,14,CASSQMDRDTEAFF,TGCGCCAGCAGCCAGATGGACAGGGACACTGAAGCTTTCTTT
TRBJ1-5,-,-,TRBV19,14,CASRLTGPGQPQHF,TGTGCCAGTAGACTGACAGGTCCGGGGCAGCCCCAGCATTTT
TRBJ2-5,TRBD1,-,TRBV4-2,14,CASSLGQGTETQYF,TGTGCCAGCAGCCTCGGACAGGGAACAGAGACCCAGTACTTC
TRBJ2-3,-,-,TRBV5-1,15,CASSLALAATDTQYF,TGCGCCAGCAGCTTGGCGTTAGCTGCCACAGATACGCAGTATTTT
TRBJ1-5,-,few,TRBV14,13,CASSLDSNQPQHF,TGTGCCAGCAGCCTTGATAGCAATCAGCCCCAGCATTTT
TRBJ1-5,-,-,TRBV5-4,15,CASSLIVQVGLAQHF,TGTGCCAGCAGCTTGATCGTACAGGTAGGTCTGGCCCAGCATTTT
TRBJ1-2,-,-,TRBV6-5,13,CASSRGPIYGYTF,TGTGCCAGCAGCCGAGGCCCCATCTATGGCTACACCTTC
TRBJ1-3,-,-,TRBV4-3,15,CASSPPGGTGNTIYF,TGCGCCAGCAGCCCCCCGGGGGGGACTGGAAACACCATATATTTT
TRBJ2-1,-,-,TRBV9,13,CASSVAGSNEQFF,TGTGCCAGCAGCGTAGCAGGATCCAATGAGCAGTTCTTC
TRBJ1-4,-,-,TRBV7-9,13,CASSFSLNEKLFF,TGTGCCAGCAGCTTTTCCTTAAATGAAAAACTGTTTTTT
TRBJ1-6,-,-,TRBV28,14,CASSFPDGNSPLHF,TGTGCCAGCAGTTTCCCCGACGGCAATTCACCCCTCCACTTT
TRBJ1-1,-,-,TRBV6-6,14,CASRFGGIDTEAFF,TGTGCCAGCAGATTCGGGGGCATAGACACTGAAGCTTTCTTT
TRBJ2-7,-,-,TRBV29-1,12,CSVRQASYEQYF,TGCAGCGTTCGACAGGCTTCCTACGAGCAGTACTTC